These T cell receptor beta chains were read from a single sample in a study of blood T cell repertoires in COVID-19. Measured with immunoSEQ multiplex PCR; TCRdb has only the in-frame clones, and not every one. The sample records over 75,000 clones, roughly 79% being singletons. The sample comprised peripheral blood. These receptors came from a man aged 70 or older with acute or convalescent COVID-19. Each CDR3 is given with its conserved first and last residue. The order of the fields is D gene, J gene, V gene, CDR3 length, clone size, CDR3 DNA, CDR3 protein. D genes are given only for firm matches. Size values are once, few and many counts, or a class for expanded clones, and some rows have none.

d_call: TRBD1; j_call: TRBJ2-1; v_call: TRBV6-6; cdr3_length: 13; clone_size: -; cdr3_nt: TGTGCCAGCAGTGGACAGGTGGACAATGAGCAGTTCTTC; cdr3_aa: CASSGQVDNEQFF
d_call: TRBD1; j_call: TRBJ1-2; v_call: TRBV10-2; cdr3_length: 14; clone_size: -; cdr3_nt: TGCGCCAGCAAGGAGACAGGGGGCTTCTATGGCTACACCTTC; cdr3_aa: CASKETGGFYGYTF
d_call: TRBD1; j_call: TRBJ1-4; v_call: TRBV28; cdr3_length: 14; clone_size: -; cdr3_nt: TGTGCCAGCGGGCAGACAGGGACTAATGAAAAACTGTTTTTT; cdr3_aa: CASGQTGTNEKLFF
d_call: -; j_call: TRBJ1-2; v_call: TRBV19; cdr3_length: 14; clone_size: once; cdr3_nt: TGTGCCAGTAGTACAACCCCTAATAACTATGGCTACACCTTC; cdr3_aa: CASSTTPNNYGYTF
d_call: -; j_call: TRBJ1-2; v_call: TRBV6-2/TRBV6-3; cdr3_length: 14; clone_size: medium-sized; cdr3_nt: TGTGCCAGCAGCGGACCGCTGGAGGTATATGGCTACACCTTC; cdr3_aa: CASSGPLEVYGYTF
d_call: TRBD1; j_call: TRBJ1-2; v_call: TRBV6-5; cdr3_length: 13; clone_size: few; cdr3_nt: TGTGCCACCGCCGGACAGGAGGTTTATAGCTACACCTTC; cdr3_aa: CATAGQEVYSYTF
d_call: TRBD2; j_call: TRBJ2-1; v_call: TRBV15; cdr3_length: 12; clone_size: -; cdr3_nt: TGTGCCACCAGCAGTGGGGCCGGGACTAACATCTTC; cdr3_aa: CATSSGAGTNIF
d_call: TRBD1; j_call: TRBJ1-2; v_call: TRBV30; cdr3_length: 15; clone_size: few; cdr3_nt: TGTGCCTGGAGTCGGCAAGCAGGGGGCGCGGACGGCTACACCTTC; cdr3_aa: CAWSRQAGGADGYTF
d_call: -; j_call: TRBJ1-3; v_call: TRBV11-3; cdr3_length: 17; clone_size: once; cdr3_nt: TGTGCCAGCAGCTTAAGTACCACAGGTACCAACGGAAACACCATATATTTT; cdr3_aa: CASSLSTTGTNGNTIYF
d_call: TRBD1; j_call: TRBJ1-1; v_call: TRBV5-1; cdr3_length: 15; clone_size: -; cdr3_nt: TGCGCCAGCAGCTTGCCAGGGGGCGCGTTCACTGAAGCTTTCTTT; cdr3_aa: CASSLPGGAFTEAFF
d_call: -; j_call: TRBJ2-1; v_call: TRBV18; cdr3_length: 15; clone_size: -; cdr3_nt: TGTGCCAGCTCACCAGTAACAACCACATACAATGAGCAGTTCTTC; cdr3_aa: CASSPVTTTYNEQFF
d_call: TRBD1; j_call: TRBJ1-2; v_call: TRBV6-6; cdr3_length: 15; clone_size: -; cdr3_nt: TGTGCCAGCAGCTATGCCGGGACAGGGAGATATGGCTACACCTTC; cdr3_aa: CASSYAGTGRYGYTF
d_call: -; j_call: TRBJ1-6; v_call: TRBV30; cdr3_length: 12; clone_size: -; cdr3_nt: TGTGCCTGGGGACAGAATAATTCACCCCTCCACTTT; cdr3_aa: CAWGQNNSPLHF
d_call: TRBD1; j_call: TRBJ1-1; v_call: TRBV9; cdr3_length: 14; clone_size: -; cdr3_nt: TGTGCCAGCAGCGCCCAGGGGGGGAACACTGAAGCTTTCTTT; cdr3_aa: CASSAQGGNTEAFF
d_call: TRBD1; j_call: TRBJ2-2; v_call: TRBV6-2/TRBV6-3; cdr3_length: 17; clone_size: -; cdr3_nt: TGTGCCAGCAGTTCCTCCATCCGGGACAGGCCCTCCGGGGAGCTGTTTTTT; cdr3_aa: CASSSSIRDRPSGELFF
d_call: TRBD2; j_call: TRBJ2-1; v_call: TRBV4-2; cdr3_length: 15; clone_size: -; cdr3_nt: TGTGCCAGCAGCCAAGCGGGCGGGAGTTACAATGAGCAGTTCTTC; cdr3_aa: CASSQAGGSYNEQFF
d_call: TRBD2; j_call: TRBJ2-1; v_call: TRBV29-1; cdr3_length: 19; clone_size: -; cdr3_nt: TGCAGCGTTGCAGGCGGACTAGCGGGAAAAGTAACGGGTTACAATGAGCAGTTCTTC; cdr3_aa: CSVAGGLAGKVTGYNEQFF
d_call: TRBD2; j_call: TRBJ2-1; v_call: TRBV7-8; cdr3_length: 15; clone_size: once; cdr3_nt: TGTGCCACTACCTCACTAGCGGGATCCTACAATGAGCAGTTCTTC; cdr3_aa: CATTSLAGSYNEQFF
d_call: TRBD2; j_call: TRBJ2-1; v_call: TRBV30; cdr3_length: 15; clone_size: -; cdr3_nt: TGTGCCTGGAGGTATGGGGGTAGCGGGCACAATGAGCAGTTCTTC; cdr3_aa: CAWRYGGSGHNEQFF
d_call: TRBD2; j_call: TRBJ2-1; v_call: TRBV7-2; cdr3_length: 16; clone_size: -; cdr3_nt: TGTGCCAGCAGTCTGACTAGCTGGGCCTCCTACAATGAGCAGTTCTTC; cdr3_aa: CASSLTSWASYNEQFF
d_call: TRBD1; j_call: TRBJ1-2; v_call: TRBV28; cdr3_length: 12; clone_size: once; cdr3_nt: TGTGCCAGCAGTTCCGACAGGGAAGGCTACACCTTC; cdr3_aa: CASSSDREGYTF
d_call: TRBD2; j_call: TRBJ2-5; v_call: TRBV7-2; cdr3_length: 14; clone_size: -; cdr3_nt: TGTGCCAGCAGCGGCGGGAGTGTGGTAGAGACCCAGTACTTC; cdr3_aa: CASSGGSVVETQYF
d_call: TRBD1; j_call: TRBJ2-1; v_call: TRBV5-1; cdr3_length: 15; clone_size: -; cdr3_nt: TGCGCCAGCAGCGCGACTACCGGGACAGAAAATGAGCAGTTCTTC; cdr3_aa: CASSATTGTENEQFF
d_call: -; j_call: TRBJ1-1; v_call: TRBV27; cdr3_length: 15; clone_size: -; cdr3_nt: TGTGCCAGCAGTTTATCGGGAGGGGTCGGCACTGAAGCTTTCTTT; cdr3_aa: CASSLSGGVGTEAFF
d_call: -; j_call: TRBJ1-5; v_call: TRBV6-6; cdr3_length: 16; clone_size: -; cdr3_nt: TGTGCCAGCAGTTACAGGAGTCCCCTTAGCAATCAGCCCCAGCATTTT; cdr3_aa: CASSYRSPLSNQPQHF
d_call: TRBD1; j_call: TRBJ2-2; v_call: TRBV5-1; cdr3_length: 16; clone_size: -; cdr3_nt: TGCGCCAGCAGCCCGGGACAGGGGGCCTACACCGGGGAGCTGTTTTTT; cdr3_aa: CASSPGQGAYTGELFF
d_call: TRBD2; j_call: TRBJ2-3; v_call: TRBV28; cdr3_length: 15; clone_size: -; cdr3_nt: TGTGCCAGCAGTTTAGCGGGAGGAGGTGGAGATACGCAGTATTTT; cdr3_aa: CASSLAGGGGDTQYF
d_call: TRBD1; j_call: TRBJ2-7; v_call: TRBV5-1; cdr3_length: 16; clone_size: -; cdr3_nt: TGCGCCAGCAGCTTTGTCCCCGGGACAGGTAATTACGAGCAGTACTTC; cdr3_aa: CASSFVPGTGNYEQYF
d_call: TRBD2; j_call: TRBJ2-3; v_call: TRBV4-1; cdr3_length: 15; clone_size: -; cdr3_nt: TGCGCCAGCAGCCTTACACTAGCGGGAGCAGATACGCAGTATTTT; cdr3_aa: CASSLTLAGADTQYF
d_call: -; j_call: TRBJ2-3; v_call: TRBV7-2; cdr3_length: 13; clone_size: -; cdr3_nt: TGTGCCAGCAGCTCCCCCGGAGGGGCCAGTTGGTATTTT; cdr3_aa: CASSSPGGASWYF
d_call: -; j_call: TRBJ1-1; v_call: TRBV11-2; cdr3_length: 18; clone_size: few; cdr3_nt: TGTGCCAGCAGCTTAGACGGGTATTCCCATCTGGAGAACACTGAAGCTTTCTTT; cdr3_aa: CASSLDGYSHLENTEAFF
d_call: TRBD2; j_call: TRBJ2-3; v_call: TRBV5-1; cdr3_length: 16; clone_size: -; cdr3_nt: TGCGCCAGCAGCTTGCCCCGGGGGGGCGGGACAGATACGCAGTATTTT; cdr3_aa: CASSLPRGGGTDTQYF
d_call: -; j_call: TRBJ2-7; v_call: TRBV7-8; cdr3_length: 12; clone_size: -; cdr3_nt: TGTGCCAGCCTGGGTCCGGGATACGAGCAGTACTTC; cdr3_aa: CASLGPGYEQYF
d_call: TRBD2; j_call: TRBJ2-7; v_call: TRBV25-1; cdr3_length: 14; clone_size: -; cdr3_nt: TGTGCCAGCAGTGAGGGACTAGCGTTCGACGAGCAGTACTTC; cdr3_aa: CASSEGLAFDEQYF
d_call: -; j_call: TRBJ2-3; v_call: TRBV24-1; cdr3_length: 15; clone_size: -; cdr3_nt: TGTGCCACCAGTGATGTTCAGGTTCCCTCAGATACGCAGTATTTT; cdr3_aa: CATSDVQVPSDTQYF
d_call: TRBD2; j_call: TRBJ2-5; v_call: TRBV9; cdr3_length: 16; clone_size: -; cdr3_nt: TGTGCCAGCAGCGTTAGCGGGGGGGCCCTTTCAGAGACCCAGTACTTC; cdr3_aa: CASSVSGGALSETQYF
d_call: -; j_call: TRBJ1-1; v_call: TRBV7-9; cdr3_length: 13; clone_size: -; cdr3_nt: TGTGCCAGCAGCTTAGGAACAGGCACTGAAGCTTTCTTT; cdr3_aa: CASSLGTGTEAFF
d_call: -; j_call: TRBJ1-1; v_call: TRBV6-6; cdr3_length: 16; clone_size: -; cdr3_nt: TGTGCCAGCAGTTACCGCGGAACAGGGTGGAACACTGAAGCTTTCTTT; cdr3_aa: CASSYRGTGWNTEAFF
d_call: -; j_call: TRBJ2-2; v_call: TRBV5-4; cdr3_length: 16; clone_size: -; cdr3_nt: TGTGCCAGCAAAGATACGGTAGCTGCGAACACCGGGGAGCTGTTTTTT; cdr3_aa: CASKDTVAANTGELFF
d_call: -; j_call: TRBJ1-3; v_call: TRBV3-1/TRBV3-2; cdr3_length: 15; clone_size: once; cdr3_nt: TGTGCCAGCAGCCCCGGGGGGGCTTCTGGAAACACCATATATTTT; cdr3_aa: CASSPGGASGNTIYF
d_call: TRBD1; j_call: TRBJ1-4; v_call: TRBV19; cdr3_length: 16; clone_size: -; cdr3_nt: TGTGCCAGTAGTGCCCGGGACAGGGTAAAGAATGAAAAACTGTTTTTT; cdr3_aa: CASSARDRVKNEKLFF
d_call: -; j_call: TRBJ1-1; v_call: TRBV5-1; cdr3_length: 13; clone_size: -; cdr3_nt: TGCGCCAGCAGCATGATAACGGGCACTGAAGCTTTCTTT; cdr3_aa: CASSMITGTEAFF
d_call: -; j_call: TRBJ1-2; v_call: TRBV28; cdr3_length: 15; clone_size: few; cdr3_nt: TGTGCCAGCAGTTTATTTCAGGGGAAGGAGCATGGCTACACCTTC; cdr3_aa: CASSLFQGKEHGYTF
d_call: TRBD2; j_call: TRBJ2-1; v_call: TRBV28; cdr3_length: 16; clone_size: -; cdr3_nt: TGTGCCAGCAGTTTTCCAGGGACTAGCGGACTAAATGAGCAGTTCTTC; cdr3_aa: CASSFPGTSGLNEQFF
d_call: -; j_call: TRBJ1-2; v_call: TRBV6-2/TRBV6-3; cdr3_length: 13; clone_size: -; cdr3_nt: TGTGCCAGCAGTTACGAGACAGGTAGTGGCTACACCTTC; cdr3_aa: CASSYETGSGYTF